These 3 T cell receptor beta chains were sequenced from one sample in a study of T cells in Graves' hyperthyroidism and ophthalmopathy. Amplified TCR beta CDR3 regions derived from RNA transcripts. The HTBI primer set served for first-round RT-PCR of the TCR CDR3. TCRdb independently ran MiXCR on the multiplex PCR reads; one entry per CDR3 protein. In the table there are 500,000 to 650,000 distinct CDR3 sequences, roughly a sixth of which are singletons. Sequenced input: blood. Every receptor here comes from a woman aged 18-29 years with Graves' ophthalmopathy.

The gene calls are TRBV9 and TRBJ1-5; a possible D gene is TRBD1 (5 bases). This CDR3 contains 15 residues. Germline lookup yields CDR1 SGDLS and CDR2 YYNGEE. The V and J ends lost 4 bases and 5 bases respectively, with 16 bases between them. As DNA, the CDR3 is TGTGCCAGCAGCCCCGGGGGGGGGTTCGATCAGCCCCAGCATTTT. Its protein product is CASSPGGGFDQPQHF.

The table lists this clonotype with a few counts. The chain uses TRBV5-5 and TRBJ2-1; D possibly corresponds to TRBD1 (5 bases). Germline values: CDR1 SGHKS, CDR2 YYEKEE (reference sequence). The CDR3 contains 16 residues. Trimming shortened V by 1 base and J by 2 bases, and 13 bases separated the two germline ends. The CDR3 nucleotides read TGTGCCAGCAGCTTGCGACAGTCCTTAGCCTACAATGAGCAGTTCTTC. Translating gives CASSLRQSLAYNEQFF.

Ten or more counts support this clonotype. The chain uses TRBV11-2 and TRBJ2-1; D remains ambiguous. The CDR3 covers 12 residues. Germline V gene sequence: CDR1 SGHAT, CDR2 FQNNGV. Trimming stripped 7 bases from V and 5 bases from J, with 9 bases between. The CDR3 nucleotides read TGTGCCAGCAACCGGGCAAACAATGAGCAGTTCTTC. This gives the protein CASNRANNEQFF.